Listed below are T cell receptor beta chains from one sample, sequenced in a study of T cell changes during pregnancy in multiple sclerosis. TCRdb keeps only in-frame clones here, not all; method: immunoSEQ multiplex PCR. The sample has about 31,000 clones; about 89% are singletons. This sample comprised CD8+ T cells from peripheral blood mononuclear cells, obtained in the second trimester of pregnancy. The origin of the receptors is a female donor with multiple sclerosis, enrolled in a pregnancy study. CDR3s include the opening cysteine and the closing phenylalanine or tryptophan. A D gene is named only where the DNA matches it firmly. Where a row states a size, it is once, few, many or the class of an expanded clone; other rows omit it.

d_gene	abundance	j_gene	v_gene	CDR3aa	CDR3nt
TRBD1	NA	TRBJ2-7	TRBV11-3	CASSQGQGPNEQYF	TGTGCCAGCAGCCAGGGACAGGGCCCCAACGAGCAGTACTTC
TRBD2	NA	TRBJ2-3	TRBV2	CASSEREFRMADTQYF	TGTGCCAGCAGTGAGCGGGAGTTTAGGATGGCAGATACGCAGTATTTT
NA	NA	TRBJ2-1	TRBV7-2	CASSLGARSLGEQFF	TGTGCCAGCAGCTTAGGGGCCCGCAGCCTCGGTGAGCAGTTCTTC
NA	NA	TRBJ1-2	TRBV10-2	CASSETGVGGLGGYTF	TGCGCCAGCAGTGAGACGGGGGTCGGGGGTCTGGGTGGCTACACCTTC
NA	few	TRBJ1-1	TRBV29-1	CSVGSEVEAFF	TGCAGCGTTGGAAGTGAAGTGGAGGCTTTCTTT
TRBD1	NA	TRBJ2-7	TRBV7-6	CASSLGQGALYEQYF	TGTGCCAGCAGCTTAGGACAGGGGGCCCTCTACGAGCAGTACTTC
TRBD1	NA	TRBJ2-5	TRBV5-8	CASSLAGTGGQETQYF	TGTGCCAGCAGCTTGGCCGGGACAGGGGGCCAAGAGACCCAGTACTTC
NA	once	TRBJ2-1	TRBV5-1	CASSLEYRELLGEQFF	TGCGCCAGCAGCTTGGAGTATAGGGAGTTGTTGGGTGAGCAGTTCTTC
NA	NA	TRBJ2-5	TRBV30	CAWSDPTRGKETQYF	TGTGCCTGGAGTGACCCCACCCGGGGGAAAGAGACCCAGTACTTC
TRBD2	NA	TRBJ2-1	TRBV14	CASSPGLAGFNEQFF	TGTGCCAGCAGCCCGGGACTAGCGGGATTCAATGAGCAGTTCTTC
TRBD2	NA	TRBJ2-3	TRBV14	CASSQDTSGRFPDTQYF	TGTGCCAGCAGCCAAGACACTAGCGGGAGGTTCCCAGATACGCAGTATTTT
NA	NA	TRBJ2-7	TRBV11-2	CASAIAQGTYEQYF	TGTGCCAGCGCAATTGCCCAGGGGACCTACGAGCAGTACTTC
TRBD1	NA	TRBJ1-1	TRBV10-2	CASSSDRTNTEAFF	TGCGCCAGCAGTTCGGACAGGACGAACACTGAAGCTTTCTTT
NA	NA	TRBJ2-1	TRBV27	CASSQTISSYNEQFF	TGTGCCAGCAGTCAAACTATAAGCTCCTACAATGAGCAGTTCTTC
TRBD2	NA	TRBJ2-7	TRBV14	CASSQRPLGLAAPMF	TGTGCCAGCAGCCAGCGCCCTCTAGGACTAGCGGCTCCGATGTTC
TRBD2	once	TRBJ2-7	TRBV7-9	CASSLPPREVGNEQYF	TGTGCCAGCAGCTTACCCCCCCGGGAGGTTGGAAACGAGCAGTACTTC
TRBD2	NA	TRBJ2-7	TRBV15	CATSRDREAPYEQYF	TGTGCCACCAGCAGAGATCGGGAGGCTCCCTACGAGCAGTACTTC
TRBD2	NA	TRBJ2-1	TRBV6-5	CASSFSLAGNEQFF	TGTGCCAGCAGTTTTTCTCTAGCGGGCAATGAGCAGTTCTTC
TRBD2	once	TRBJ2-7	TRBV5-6	CASSPLVAGVEQYF	TGTGCCAGCAGCCCTTTGGTAGCGGGAGTCGAGCAGTACTTC
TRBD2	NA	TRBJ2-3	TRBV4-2	CASSQDLPAGEGWFQRDTQYF	TGTGCCAGCAGCCAAGATTTACCAGCGGGAGAAGGGTGGTTTCAACGAGATACGCAGTATTTT
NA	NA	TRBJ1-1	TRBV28	CASSLTGYTEAFF	TGTGCCAGCAGTTTAACCGGGTACACTGAAGCTTTCTTT
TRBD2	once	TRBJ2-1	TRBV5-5	CASSLSLAVYNEQFF	TGTGCCAGCAGCTTGAGTCTAGCGGTTTACAATGAGCAGTTCTTC
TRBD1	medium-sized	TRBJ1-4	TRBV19	CASSIGGQGSEKLFF	TGTGCCAGTAGTATAGGGGGACAGGGATCCGAAAAACTGTTTTTT
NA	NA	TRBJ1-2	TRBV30	CAWSLVPSQGDGYTF	TGTGCCTGGAGCCTAGTACCCTCACAGGGCGATGGCTACACCTTC
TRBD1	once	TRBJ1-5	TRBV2	CAIADRGSNQPQHF	TGTGCCATCGCGGACAGGGGTAGCAATCAGCCCCAGCATTTT
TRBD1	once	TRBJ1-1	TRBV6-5	CASSGQGLNTEAFF	TGTGCCAGCAGTGGACAGGGCTTGAACACTGAAGCTTTCTTT
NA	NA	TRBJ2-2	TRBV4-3	CASSQTGNTGELFF	TGCGCCAGCAGCCAAACAGGGAACACCGGGGAGCTGTTTTTT
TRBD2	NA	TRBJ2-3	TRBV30	CAWSHDSGRGTDTQYF	TGTGCCTGGAGTCATGATAGCGGGAGGGGCACAGATACGCAGTATTTT
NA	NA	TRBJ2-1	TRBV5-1	CASSFLNDSGVYNEQFF	TGCGCCAGCAGCTTTCTGAATGATAGCGGTGTTTACAATGAGCAGTTCTTC
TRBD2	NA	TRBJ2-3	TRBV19	CASSMYGTRGGGDTDTQYF	TGTGCCAGTAGTATGTATGGGACTAGAGGGGGGGGAGACACAGATACGCAGTATTTT
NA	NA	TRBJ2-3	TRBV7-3	CASSSGVATDTQYF	TGTGCCAGCAGCTCCGGCGTAGCGACAGATACGCAGTATTTT
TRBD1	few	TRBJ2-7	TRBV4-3	CASSQEGGTGGYEQYF	TGCGCCAGCAGCCAAGAAGGAGGGACAGGGGGCTACGAGCAGTACTTC
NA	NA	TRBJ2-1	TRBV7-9	CASSLDSSSYNEQFF	TGTGCCAGCAGCTTGGACTCGAGCTCCTACAATGAGCAGTTCTTC
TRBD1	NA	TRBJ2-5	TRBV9	CASSARDSLEETQYF	TGTGCCAGCAGCGCCCGGGACAGCTTAGAAGAGACCCAGTACTTC
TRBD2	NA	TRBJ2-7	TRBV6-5	CASSYSLTSEIYEQYF	TGTGCCAGCAGTTACTCCCTGACTAGCGAAATCTACGAGCAGTACTTC
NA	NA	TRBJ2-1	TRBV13	CASSLGTGPYDEQFF	TGTGCCAGCAGCTTGGGAACAGGGCCCTACGATGAGCAGTTCTTC
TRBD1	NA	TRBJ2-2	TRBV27	CASSLLGQGFSTGELFF	TGTGCCAGCAGTTTATTGGGACAGGGGTTCTCTACCGGGGAGCTGTTTTTT
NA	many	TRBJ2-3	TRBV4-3	CASSQDWRGRGGDTQYF	TGCGCCAGCAGCCAAGACTGGCGGGGGCGCGGAGGAGATACGCAGTATTTT
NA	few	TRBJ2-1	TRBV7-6	CASSRTSGNEQFF	TGTGCCAGCAGCCGAACGAGCGGCAATGAGCAGTTCTTC
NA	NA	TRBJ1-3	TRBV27	CASTRGGPSSGNTIYF	TGTGCCAGCACCCGTGGCGGGCCTAGCTCTGGAAACACCATATATTTT
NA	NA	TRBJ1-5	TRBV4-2	CASSQDSMRQGNQPQHF	TGTGCCAGCAGCCAAGATAGTATGAGACAGGGCAATCAGCCCCAGCATTTT
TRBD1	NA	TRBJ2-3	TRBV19	CASSIGDRSTDTQYF	TGTGCCAGTAGTATCGGGGACAGAAGCACAGATACGCAGTATTTT
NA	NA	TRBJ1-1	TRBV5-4	CASSFRGNTEAFF	TGTGCCAGCAGCTTCAGGGGGAACACTGAAGCTTTCTTT
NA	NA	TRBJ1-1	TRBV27	CASSPRTIMNTEAFF	TGTGCCAGCAGTCCAAGGACAATTATGAACACTGAAGCTTTCTTT